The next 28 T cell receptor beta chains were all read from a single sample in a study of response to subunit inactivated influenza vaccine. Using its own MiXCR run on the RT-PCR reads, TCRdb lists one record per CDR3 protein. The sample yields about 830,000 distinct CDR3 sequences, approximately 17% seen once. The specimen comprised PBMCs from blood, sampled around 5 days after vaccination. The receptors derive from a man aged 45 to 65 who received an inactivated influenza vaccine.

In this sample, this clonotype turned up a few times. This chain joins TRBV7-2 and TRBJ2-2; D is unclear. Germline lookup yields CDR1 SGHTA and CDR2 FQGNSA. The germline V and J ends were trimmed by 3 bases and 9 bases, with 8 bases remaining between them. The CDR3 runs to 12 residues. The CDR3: CASSLALRELFF. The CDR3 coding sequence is TGTGCCAGCAGCTTGGCCTTAAGGGAGCTGTTTTTT.

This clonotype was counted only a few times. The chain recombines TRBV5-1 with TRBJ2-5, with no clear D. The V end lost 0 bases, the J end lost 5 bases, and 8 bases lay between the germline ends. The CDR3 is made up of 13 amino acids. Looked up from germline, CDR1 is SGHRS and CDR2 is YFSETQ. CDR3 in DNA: TGCGCCAGCAGCTTGGAGGGCTCGGAGACCCAGTACTTC. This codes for CASSLEGSETQYF.

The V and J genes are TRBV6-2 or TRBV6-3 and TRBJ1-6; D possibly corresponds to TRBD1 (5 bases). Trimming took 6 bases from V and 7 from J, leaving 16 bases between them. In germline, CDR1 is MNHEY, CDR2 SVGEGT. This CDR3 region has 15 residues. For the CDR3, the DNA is TGTGCCAGCAGGAGGGGAGTGTCGGAGAATTCACCCCTCCACTTT. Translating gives CASRRGVSENSPLHF.

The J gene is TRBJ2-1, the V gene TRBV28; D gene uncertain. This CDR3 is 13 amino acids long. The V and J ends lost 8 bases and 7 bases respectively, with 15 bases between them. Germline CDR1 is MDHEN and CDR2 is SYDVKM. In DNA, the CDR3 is TGTGCCAGCGAGATTTTAGGCGCAAATGAGCAGTTCTTC. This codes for CASEILGANEQFF.

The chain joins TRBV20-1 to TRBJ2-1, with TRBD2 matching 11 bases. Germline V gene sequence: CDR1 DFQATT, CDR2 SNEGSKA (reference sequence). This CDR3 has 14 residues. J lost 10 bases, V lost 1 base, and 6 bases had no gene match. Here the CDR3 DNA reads TGCAGTGCTAGAGTAGCGGGGGGGATCAAGGAGCAGTTCTTC. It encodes CSARVAGGIKEQFF.

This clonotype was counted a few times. The CDR3 sequence: CASSRRDRGLYGYTF. Here the CDR3 DNA reads TGTGCCAGCAGCCGGAGGGACAGGGGGCTCTATGGCTACACCTTC. This sequence joins TRBV5-6 and TRBJ1-2, with 12 nucleotides matching TRBD1. This CDR3 region has 15 residues. V gave up 4 bases and J gave up 4 bases; unmatched junction bases: 5. Germline loops: CDR1 SGHDT, CDR2 YYEEEE.

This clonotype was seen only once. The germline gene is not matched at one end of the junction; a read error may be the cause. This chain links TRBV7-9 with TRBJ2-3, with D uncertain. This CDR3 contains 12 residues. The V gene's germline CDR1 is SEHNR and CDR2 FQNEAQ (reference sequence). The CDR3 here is CAISLYLDTQYF. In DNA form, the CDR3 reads TGTGCCATCAGCCTCTACCTCGATACGCAGTATTTT.

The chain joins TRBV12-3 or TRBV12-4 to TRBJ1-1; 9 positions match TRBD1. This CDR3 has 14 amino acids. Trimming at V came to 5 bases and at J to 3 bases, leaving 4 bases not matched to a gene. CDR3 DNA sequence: TGTGCCAGCAGTAACAGGGGGCGCGACACTGAAGCTTTCTTT. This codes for CASSNRGRDTEAFF.

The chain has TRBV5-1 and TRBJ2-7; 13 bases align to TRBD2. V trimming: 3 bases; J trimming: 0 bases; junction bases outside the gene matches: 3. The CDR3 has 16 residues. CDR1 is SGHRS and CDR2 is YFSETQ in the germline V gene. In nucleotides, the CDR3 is TGCGCCAGCAGCTCCGGGACTAGCGGGAACTCCTACGAGCAGTACTTC. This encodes CASSSGTSGNSYEQYF.

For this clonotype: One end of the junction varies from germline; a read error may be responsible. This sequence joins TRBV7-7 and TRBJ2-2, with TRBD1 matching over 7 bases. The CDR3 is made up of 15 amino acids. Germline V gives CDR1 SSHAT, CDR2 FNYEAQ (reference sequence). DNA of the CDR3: TGTGCTAGCAGCTTATCGAGACAGGGTAACGGGGAGCTGTTTTTT. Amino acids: CASSLSRQGNGELFF.

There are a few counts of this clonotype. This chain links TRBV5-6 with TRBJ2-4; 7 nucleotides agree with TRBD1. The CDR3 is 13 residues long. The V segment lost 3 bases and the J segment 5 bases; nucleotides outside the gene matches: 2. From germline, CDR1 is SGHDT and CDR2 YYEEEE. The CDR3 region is CASSWGTENIQYF. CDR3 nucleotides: TGTGCCAGCAGCTGGGGGACAGAAAACATTCAGTACTTC.

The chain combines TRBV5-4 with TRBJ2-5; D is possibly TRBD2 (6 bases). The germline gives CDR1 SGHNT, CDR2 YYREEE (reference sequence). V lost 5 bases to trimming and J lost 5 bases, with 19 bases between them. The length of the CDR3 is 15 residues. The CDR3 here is CASRSGLLKAETQYF. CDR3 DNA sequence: TGTGCCAGCAGATCGGGACTCCTAAAGGCTGAGACCCAGTACTTC.

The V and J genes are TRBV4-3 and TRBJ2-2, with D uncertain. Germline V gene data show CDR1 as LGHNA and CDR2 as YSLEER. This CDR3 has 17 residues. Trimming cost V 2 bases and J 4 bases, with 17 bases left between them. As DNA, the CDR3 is TGCGCCAGCAGCCAATCCGCCGGACCTAAGATCACCGGGGAGCTGTTTTTT. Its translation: CASSQSAGPKITGELFF.

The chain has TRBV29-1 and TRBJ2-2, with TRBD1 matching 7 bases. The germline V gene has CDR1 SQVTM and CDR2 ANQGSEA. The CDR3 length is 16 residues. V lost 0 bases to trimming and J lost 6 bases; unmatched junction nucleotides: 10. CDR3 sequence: CSVEERVKQGAGELFF. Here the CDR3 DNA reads TGCAGCGTTGAAGAAAGGGTTAAGCAGGGGGCCGGGGAGCTGTTTTTT.

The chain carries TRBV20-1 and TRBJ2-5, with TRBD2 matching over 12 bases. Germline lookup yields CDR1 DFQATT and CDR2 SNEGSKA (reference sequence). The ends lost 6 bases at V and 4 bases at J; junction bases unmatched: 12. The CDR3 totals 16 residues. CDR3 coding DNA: TGCAGTGCCGAGCCTAGCGGGAGGGCCTTTTCAGAGACCCAGTACTTC. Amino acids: CSAEPSGRAFSETQYF.

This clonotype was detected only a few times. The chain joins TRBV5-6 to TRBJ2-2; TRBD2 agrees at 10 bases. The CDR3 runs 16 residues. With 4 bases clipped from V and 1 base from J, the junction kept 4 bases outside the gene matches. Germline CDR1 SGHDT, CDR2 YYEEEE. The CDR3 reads CASSAAGGLNTGELFF. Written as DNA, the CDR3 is TGTGCCAGCAGCGCAGCGGGGGGGTTGAACACCGGGGAGCTGTTTTTT. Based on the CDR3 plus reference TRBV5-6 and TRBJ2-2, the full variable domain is DAGVTQSPTHLIKTRGQQVTLRCSPKSGHDTVSWYQQALGQGPQFIFQYYEEEERQRGNFPDRFSGHQFPNYSSELNVNALLLGDSALYLCASSAAGGLNTGELFFGEGSRLTVL.

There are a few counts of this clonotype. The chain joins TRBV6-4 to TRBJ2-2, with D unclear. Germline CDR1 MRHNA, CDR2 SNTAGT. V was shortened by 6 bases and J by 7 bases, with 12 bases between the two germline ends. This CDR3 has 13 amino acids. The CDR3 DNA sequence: TGTGCCAGCAGCAGGCGGCCCGGCGGGGAGCTGTTTTTT. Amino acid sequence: CASSRRPGGELFF.

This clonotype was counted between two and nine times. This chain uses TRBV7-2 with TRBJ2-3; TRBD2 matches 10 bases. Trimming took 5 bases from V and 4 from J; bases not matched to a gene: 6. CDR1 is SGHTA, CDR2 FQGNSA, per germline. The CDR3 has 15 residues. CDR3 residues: CASSVGTSDSDTQYF. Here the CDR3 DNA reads TGTGCCAGCAGCGTCGGGACTAGCGATTCAGATACGCAGTATTTT.

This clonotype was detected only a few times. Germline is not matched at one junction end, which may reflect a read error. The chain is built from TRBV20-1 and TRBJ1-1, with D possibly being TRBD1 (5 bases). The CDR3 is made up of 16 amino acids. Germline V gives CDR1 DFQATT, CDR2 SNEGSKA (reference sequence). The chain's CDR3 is CSAGDSRRRSVTEAFF. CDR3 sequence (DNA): TGCAGTGCTGGAGACAGTCGGCGAAGGTCGGTCACTGAAGCTTTCTTT.

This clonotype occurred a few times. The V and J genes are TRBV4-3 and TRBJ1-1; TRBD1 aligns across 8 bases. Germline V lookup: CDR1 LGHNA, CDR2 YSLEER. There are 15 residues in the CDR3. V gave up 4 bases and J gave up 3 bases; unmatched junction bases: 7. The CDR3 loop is CASSRGQGVDTEAFF. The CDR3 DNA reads TGCGCCAGCAGCCGAGGACAGGGCGTTGACACTGAAGCTTTCTTT.

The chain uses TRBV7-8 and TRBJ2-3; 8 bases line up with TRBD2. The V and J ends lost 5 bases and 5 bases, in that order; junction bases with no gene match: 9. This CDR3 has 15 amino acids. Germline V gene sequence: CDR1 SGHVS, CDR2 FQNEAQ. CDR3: CASSTGGALRDTQYF. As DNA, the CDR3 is TGTGCCAGCAGCACCGGGGGGGCGCTCAGAGATACGCAGTATTTT.

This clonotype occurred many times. The CDR3 region is CSVVDRANTEAFF. DNA for the CDR3: TGCAGCGTTGTGGACAGGGCTAACACTGAAGCTTTCTTT. This chain connects TRBV29-1 to TRBJ1-1; TRBD1 matches 8 bases. V lost 4 bases and J lost 2; bases outside the gene matches: 3. Germline CDR1 and CDR2: SQVTM and ANQGSEA. The CDR3 contains 13 residues.

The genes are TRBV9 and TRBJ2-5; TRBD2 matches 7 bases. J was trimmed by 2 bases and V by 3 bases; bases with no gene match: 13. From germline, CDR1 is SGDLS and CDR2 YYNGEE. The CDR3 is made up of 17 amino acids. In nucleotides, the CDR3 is TGTGCCAGCAGCGAGGGACTACTGACCCGAAGTCAAGAGACCCAGTACTTC. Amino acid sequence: CASSEGLLTRSQETQYF. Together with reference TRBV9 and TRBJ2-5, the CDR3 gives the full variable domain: DSGVTQTPKHLITATGQRVTLRCSPRSGDLSVYWYQQSLDQGLQFLIQYYNGEERAKGNILERFSAQQFPDLHSELNLSSLELGDSALYFCASSEGLLTRSQETQYFGPGTRLLVL.

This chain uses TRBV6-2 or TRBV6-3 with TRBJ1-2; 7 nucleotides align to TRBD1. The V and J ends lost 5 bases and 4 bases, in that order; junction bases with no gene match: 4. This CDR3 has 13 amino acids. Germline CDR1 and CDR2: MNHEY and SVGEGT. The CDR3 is CASSTSGGYGYTF. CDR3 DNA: TGTGCCAGCAGTACCTCAGGGGGCTATGGCTACACCTTC.

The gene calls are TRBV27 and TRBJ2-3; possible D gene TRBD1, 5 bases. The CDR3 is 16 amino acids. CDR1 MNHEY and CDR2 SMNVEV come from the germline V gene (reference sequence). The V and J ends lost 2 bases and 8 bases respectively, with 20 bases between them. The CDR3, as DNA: TGTGCCAGCAGTTTAACCACGGACAAGGGCCCGGGTACGCAGTATTTT. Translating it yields CASSLTTDKGPGTQYF.

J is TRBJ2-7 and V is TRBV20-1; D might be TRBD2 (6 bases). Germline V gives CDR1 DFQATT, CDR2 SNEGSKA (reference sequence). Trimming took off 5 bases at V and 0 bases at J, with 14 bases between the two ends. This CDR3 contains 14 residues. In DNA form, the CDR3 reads TGCAGTGCTGGAGGGACGGAGAGCTCCTACGAGCAGTACTTC. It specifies CSAGGTESSYEQYF.

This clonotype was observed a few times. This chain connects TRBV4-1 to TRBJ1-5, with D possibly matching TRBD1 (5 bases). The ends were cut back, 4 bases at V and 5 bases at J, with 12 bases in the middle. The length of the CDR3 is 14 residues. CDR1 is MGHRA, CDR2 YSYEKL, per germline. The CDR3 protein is CASSPGVRDQPQHF. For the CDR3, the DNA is TGCGCCAGCAGCCCGGGGGTCCGGGATCAGCCCCAGCATTTT.

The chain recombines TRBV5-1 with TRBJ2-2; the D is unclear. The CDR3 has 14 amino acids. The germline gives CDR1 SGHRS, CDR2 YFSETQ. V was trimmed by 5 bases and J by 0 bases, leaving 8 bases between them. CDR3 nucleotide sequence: TGCGCCAGCAGGATGACGGCGAACACCGGGGAGCTGTTTTTT. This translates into CASRMTANTGELFF.